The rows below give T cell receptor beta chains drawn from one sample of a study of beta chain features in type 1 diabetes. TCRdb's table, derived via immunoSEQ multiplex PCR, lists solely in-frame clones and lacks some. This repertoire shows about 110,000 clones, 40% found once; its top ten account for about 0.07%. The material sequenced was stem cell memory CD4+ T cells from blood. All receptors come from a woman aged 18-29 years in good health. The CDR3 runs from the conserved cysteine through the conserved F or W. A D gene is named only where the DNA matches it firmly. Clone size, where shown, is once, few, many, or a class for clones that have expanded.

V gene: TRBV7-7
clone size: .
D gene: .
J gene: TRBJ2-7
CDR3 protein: CASSLVGGGEQYF
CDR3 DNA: TGTGCTAGCAGCTTAGTTGGGGGCGGCGAGCAGTACTTC

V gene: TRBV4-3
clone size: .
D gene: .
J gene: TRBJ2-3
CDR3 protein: CASSQDPRDTQYF
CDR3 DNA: TGCGCCAGCAGCCAAGACCCCAGGGATACGCAGTATTTT

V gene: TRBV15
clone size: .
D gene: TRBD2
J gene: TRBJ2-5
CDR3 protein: CATSRGGNSGRFGTQYF
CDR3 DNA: TGTGCCACCAGCAGAGGTGGAAATAGCGGGAGGTTTGGGACCCAGTACTTC

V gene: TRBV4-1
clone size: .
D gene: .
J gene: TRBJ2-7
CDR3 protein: CASSHGFYEQYF
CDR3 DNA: TGCGCCAGCAGCCATGGCTTCTACGAGCAGTACTTC

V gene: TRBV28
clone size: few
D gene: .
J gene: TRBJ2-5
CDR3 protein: CASSRNRAYGETQYF
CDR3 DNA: TGTGCCAGCAGCCGGAACAGGGCCTACGGGGAGACCCAGTACTTC

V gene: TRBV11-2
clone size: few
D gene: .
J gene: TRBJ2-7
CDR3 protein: CASRPIPYRGGYEQYF
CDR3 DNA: TGTGCCAGCAGACCGATCCCCTACAGGGGAGGCTACGAGCAGTACTTC

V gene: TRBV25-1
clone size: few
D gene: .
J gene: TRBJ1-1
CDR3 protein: CASSGGAGVREGTEAFF
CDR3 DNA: TGTGCCAGCAGTGGCGGCGCGGGGGTAAGAGAGGGCACTGAAGCTTTCTTT

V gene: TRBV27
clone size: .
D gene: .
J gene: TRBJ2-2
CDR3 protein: CASSLSGLLLTGELFF
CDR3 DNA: TGTGCCAGCAGTTTATCGGGACTCTTACTCACCGGGGAGCTGTTTTTT

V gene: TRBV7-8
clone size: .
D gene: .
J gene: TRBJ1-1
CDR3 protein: CASSAGARPEAFF
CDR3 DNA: TGTGCCAGCTCCGCGGGGGCCCGGCCTGAAGCTTTCTTT

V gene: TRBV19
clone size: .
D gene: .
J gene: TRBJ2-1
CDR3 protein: CASRKPGLPNNEQFF
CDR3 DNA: TGTGCCAGTAGAAAACCGGGACTCCCGAACAATGAGCAGTTCTTC